The present T cell receptor (beta chain) was sequenced within a study of blood T cells in healthy people across ages. This clonotype was recorded many times. CDR1 is SQVTM and CDR2 is ANQGSEA in the germline V gene. V dropped 4 bases and J dropped 1 base, with 13 bases sitting between them. The CDR3 is made up of 14 amino acids. A J-beta primer mix and a sample-barcoded 5' primer were used in a second PCR of about 7 to 12 cycles. Using its own MiXCR run on the 5' RACE reads, TCRdb lists one record per CDR3 protein. The sample lists about 1,500,000 distinct CDR3 sequences, roughly 40% seen once, with less than 8% in the top ten.

This chain joins TRBV29-1 and TRBJ2-5; weak D call: TRBD1 (6 bases). Sequencing was performed on blood. The receptor was derived from a woman aged 18 to 35 in good health. The chain's CDR3 is CSVVVHRVQETQYF. The DNA of the CDR3 is TGCAGCGTTGTGGTCCACAGGGTCCAAGAGACCCAGTACTTC.